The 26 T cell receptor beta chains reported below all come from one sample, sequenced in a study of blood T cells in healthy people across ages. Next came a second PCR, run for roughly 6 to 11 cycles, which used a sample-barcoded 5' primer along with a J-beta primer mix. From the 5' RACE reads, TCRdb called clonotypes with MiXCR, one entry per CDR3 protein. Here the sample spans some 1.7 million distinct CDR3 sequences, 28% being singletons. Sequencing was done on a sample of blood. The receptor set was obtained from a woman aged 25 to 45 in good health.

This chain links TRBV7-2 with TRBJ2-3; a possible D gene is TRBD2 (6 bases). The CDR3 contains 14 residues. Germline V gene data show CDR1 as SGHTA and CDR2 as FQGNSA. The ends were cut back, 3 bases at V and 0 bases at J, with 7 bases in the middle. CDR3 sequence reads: CASSFLASTDTQYF. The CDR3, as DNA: TGTGCCAGCAGCTTTCTAGCGAGCACAGATACGCAGTATTTT.

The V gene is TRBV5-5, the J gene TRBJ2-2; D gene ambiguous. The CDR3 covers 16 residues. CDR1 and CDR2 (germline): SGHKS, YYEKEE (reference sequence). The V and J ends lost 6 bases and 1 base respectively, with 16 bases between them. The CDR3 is CASIFGLTENTGELFF. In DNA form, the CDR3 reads TGTGCCAGCATCTTTGGGCTTACGGAGAACACCGGGGAGCTGTTTTTT.

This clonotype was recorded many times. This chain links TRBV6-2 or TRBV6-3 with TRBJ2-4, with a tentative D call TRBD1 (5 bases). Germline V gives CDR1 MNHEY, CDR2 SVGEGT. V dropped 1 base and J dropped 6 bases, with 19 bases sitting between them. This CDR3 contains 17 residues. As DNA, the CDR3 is TGTGCCAGCAGTTACTTGTCCAGGGCCTGGGCTGGAAACATTCAGTACTTC. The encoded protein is CASSYLSRAWAGNIQYF.

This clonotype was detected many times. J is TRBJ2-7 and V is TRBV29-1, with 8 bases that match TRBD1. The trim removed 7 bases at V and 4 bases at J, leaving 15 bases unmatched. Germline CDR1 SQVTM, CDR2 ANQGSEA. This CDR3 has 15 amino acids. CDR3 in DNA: TGCAGCGCCACAGGGGGAACAGGGGCAATGTACGAGCAGTACTTC. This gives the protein CSATGGTGAMYEQYF.

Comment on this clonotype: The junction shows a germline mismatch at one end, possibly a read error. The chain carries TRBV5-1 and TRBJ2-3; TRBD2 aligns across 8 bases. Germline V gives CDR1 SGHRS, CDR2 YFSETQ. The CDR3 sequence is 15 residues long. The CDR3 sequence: CASSGLAGGTDTQSF. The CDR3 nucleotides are TGCGCCAGCAGCGGGCTGGCGGGAGGCACAGATACGCAGTCTTTT.

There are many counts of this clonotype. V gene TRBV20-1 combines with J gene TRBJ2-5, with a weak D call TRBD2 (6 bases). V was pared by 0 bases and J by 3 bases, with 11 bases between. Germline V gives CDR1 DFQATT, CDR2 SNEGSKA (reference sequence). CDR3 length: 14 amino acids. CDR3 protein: CSAREVPSEETQYF. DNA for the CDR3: TGCAGTGCTAGAGAAGTACCTAGCGAAGAGACCCAGTACTTC.

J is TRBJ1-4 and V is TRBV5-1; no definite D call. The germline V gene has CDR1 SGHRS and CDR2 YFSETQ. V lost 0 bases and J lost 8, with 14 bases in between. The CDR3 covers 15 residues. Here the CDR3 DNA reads TGCGCCAGCAGCTTGGCCCCGTCAGTCCGCGAAAAACTGTTTTTT. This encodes CASSLAPSVREKLFF.

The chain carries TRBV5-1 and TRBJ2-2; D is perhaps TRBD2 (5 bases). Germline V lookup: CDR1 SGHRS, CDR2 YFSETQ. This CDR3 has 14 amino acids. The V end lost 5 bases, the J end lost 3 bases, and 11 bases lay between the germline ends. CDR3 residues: CASRDRGDTGELFF. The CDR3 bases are TGCGCCAGCAGGGACCGGGGAGACACCGGGGAGCTGTTTTTT. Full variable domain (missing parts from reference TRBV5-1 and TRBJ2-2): KAGVTQTPRYLIKTRGQQVTLSCSPISGHRSVSWYQQTPGQGLQFLFEYFSETQRNKGNFPGRFSGRQFSNSRSEMNVSTLELGDSALYLCASRDRGDTGELFFGEGSRLTVL.

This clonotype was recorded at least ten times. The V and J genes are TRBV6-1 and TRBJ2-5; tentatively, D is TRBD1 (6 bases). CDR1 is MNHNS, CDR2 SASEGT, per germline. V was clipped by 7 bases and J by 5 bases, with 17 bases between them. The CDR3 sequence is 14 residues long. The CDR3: CASTSPTGGETQYF. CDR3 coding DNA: TGTGCCAGCACCTCCCCGACAGGCGGGGAGACCCAGTACTTC.

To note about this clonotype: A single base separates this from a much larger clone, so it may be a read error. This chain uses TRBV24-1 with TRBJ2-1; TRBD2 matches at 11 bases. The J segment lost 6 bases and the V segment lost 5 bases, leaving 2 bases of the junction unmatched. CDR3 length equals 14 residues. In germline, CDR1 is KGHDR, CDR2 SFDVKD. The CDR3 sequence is CATSGGTSGNEQFF. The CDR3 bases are TGTGCCACCAGTGGCGGGACTAGCGGCAATGAGCAGTTCTTC.

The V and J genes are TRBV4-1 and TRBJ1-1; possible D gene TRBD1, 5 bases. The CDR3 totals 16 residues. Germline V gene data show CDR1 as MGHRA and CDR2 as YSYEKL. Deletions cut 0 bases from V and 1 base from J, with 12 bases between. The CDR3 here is CASSQDLGAPNTEAFF. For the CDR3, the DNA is TGCGCCAGCAGCCAAGATCTAGGGGCACCGAACACTGAAGCTTTCTTT.

DNA for the CDR3: TGTGCCAGCAGCTTCTCGACTAGTACGGAGACCCAGTACTTC. This translates into CASSFSTSTETQYF. The chain is built from TRBV7-9 and TRBJ2-5; a possible D gene is TRBD2 (6 bases). Trimming pared 3 bases from V and 5 bases from J, leaving 13 bases between. The CDR3 spans 14 residues. Per germline, CDR1 SEHNR and CDR2 FQNEAQ (reference sequence).

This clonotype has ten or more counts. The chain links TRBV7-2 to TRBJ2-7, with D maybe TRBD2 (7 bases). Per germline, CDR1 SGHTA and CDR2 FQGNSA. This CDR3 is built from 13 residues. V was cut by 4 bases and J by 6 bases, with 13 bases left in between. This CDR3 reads CASSSRGGGEQYF. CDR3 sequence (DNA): TGTGCCAGCAGCTCGCGCGGGGGCGGCGAGCAGTACTTC.

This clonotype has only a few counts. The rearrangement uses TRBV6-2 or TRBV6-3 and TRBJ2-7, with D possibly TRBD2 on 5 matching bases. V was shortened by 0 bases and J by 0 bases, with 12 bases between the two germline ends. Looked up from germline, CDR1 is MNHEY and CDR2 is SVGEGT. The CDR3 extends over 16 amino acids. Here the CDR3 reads CASSYSYQRSSYEQYF. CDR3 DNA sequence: TGTGCCAGCAGTTACTCGTACCAGCGGAGCTCCTACGAGCAGTACTTC.

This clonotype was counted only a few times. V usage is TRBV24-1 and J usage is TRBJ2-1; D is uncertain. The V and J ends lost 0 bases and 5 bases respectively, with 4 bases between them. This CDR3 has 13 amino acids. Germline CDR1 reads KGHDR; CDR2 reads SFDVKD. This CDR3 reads CATSDLLHNEQFF. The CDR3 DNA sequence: TGTGCCACCAGTGATTTGTTGCACAATGAGCAGTTCTTC.

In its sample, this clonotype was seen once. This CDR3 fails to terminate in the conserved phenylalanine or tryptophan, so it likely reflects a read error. In nucleotides, the CDR3 is TGTGCCAGCGGAGGGGCTTATGGCTACACCTTA. Protein sequence: CASGGAYGYTL. The rearrangement uses TRBV12-3 or TRBV12-4 and TRBJ1-2; a weak D match, TRBD1 (5 bases). CDR3 length: 11 residues. V dropped 8 bases and J dropped 5 bases, with 9 bases sitting between them.

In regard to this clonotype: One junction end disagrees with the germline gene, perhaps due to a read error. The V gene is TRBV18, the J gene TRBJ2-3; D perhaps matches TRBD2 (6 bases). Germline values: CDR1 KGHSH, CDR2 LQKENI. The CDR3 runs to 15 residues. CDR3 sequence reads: CASAPVGGSTDTQYF. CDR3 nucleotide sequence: TGTGCCAGCGCACCCGTCGGGGGTAGCACAGATACGCAGTATTTT.

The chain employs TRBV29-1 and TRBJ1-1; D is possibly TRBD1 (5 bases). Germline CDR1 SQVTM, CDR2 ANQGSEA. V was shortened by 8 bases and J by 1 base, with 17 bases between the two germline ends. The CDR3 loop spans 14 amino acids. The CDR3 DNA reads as TGCAGCCTACGGGAGGGGCGGTGGAACACTGAAGCTTTCTTT. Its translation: CSLREGRWNTEAFF.

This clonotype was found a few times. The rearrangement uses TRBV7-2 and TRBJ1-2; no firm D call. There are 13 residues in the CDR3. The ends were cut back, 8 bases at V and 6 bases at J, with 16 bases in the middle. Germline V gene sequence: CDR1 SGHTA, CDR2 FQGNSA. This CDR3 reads CASGLTRRDGYTF. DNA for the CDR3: TGTGCCAGCGGACTCACCAGGAGGGATGGCTACACCTTC.

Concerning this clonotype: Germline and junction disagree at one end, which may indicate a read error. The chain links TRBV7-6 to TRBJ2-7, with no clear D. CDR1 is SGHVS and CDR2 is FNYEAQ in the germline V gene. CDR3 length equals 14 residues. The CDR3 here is CVSSVDQIYGEQYF. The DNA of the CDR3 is TGTGTCAGCAGCGTGGACCAAATATATGGCGAGCAGTACTTC.

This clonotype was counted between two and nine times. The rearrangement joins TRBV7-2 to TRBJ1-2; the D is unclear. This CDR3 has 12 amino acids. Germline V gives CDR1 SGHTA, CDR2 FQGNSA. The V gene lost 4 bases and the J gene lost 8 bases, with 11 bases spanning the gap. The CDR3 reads CASSSREAGYTF. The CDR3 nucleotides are TGTGCCAGCAGCTCAAGGGAGGCAGGCTACACCTTC.

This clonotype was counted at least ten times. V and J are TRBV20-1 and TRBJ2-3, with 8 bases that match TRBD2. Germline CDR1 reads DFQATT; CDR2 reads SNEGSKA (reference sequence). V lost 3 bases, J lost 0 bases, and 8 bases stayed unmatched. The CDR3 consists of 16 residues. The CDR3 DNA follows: TGCAGTGCTAGGTTGGCTAGCGGGCGTAGCACAGATACGCAGTATTTT. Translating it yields CSARLASGRSTDTQYF.

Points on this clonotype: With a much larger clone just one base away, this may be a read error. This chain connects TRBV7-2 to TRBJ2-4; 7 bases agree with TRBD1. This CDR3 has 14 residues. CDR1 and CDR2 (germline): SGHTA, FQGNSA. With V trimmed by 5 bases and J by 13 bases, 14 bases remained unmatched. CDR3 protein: CASSPRDSNDEQYF. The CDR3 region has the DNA TGTGCCAGCAGCCCCCGGGACAGTAACGATGAGCAGTACTTC.

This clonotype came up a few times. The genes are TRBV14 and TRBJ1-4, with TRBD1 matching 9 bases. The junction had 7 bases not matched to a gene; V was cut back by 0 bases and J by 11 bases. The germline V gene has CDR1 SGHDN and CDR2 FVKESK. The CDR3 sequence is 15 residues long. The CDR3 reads CASSQEVGTGSKLFF. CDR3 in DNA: TGTGCCAGCAGCCAAGAGGTTGGGACAGGGTCTAAACTGTTTTTT.

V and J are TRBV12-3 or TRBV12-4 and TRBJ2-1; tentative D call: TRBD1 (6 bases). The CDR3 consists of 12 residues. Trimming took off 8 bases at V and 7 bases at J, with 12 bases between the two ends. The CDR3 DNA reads TGTGCCAGCCAAGGGGGTCGGAATGAGCAGTTCTTC. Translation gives CASQGGRNEQFF.

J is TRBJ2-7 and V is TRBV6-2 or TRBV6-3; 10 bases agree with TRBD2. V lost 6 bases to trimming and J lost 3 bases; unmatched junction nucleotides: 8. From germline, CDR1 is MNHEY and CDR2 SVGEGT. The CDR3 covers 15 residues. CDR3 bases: TGTGCCAGCAGAGAGTCTAGCGGGAGAATCTACGAGCAGTACTTC. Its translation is CASRESSGRIYEQYF.